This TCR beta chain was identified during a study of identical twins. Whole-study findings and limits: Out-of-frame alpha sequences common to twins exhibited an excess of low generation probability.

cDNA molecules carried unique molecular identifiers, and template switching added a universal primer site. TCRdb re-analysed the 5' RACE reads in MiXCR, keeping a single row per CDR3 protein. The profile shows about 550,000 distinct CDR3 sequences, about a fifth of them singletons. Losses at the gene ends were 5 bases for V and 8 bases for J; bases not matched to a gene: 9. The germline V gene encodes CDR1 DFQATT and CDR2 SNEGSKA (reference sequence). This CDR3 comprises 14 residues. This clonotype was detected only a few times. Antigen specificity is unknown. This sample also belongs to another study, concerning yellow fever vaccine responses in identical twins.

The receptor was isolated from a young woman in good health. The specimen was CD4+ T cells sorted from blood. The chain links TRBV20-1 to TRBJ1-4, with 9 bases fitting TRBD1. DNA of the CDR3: TGCAGTGCTGGATCCGGGACAGGGAACGAAAAACTGTTTTTT. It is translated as CSAGSGTGNEKLFF.